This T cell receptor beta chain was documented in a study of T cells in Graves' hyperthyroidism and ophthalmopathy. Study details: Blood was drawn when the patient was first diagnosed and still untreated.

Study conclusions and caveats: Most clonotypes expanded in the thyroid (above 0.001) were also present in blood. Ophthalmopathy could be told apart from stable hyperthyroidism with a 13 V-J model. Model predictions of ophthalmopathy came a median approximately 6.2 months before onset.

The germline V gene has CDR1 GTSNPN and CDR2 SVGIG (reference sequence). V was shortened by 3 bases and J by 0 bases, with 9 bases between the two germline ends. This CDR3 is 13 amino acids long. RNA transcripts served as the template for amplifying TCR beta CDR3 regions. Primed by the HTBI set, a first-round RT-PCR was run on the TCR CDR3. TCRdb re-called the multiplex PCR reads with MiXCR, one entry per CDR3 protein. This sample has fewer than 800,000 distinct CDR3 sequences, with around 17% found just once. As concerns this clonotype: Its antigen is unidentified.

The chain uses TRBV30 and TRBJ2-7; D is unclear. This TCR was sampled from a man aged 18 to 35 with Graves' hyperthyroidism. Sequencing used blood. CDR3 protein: CAWRDGSSYEQYF. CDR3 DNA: TGTGCCTGGAGGGATGGAAGCTCCTACGAGCAGTACTTC.